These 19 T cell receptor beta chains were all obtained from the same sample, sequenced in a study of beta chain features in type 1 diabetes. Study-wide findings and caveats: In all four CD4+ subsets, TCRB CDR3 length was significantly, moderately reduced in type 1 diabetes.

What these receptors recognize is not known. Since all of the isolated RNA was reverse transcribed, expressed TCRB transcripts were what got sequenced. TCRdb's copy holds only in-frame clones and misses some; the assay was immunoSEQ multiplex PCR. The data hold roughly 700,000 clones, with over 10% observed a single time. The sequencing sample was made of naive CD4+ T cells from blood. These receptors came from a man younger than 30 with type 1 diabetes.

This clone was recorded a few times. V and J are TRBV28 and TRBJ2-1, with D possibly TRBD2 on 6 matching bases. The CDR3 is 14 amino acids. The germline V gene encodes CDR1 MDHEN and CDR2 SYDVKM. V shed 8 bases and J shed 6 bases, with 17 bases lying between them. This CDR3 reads CASGWQGLVNEQFF. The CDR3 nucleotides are TGTGCCAGCGGCTGGCAGGGACTCGTCAATGAGCAGTTCTTC. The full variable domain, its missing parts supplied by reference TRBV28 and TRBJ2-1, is DVKVTQSSRYLVKRTGEKVFLECVQDMDHENMFWYRQDPGLGLRLIYFSYDVKMKEKGDIPEGYSVSREKKERFSLILESASTNQTSMYLCASGWQGLVNEQFFGPGTRLTVL.

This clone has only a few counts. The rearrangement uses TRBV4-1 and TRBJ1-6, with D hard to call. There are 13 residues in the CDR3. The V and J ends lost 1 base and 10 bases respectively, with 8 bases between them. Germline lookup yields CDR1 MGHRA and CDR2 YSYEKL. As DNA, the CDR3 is TGCGCCAGCAGCCAAGTGGCAGTCTCACCCCTCCACTTT. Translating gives CASSQVAVSPLHF.

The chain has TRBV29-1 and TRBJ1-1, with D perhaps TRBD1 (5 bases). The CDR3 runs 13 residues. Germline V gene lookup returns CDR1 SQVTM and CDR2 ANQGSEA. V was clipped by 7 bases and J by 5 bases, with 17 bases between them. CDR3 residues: CSGTGLGVTEAFF. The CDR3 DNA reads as TGCAGCGGAACGGGGCTCGGGGTGACTGAAGCTTTCTTT.

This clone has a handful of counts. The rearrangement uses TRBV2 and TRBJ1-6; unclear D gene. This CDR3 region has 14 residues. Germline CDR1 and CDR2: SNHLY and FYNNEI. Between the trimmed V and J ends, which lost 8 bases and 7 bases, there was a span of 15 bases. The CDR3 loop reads CASVGWPENSPLHF. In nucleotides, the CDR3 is TGTGCCAGCGTGGGTTGGCCGGAGAATTCACCCCTCCACTTT.

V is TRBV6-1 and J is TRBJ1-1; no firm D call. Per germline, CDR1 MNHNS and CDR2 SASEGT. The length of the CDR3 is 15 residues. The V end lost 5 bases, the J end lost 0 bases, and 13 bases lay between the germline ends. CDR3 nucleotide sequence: TGTGCCAGCAGTACCCGTATACCCTTGAACACTGAAGCTTTCTTT. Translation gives CASSTRIPLNTEAFF.

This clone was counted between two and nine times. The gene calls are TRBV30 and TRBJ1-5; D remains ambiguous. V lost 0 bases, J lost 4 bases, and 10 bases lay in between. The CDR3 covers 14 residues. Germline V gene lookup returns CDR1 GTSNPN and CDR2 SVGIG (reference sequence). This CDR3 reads CAWSVSQVNQPQHF. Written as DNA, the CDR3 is TGTGCCTGGAGTGTTAGCCAGGTTAATCAGCCCCAGCATTTT.

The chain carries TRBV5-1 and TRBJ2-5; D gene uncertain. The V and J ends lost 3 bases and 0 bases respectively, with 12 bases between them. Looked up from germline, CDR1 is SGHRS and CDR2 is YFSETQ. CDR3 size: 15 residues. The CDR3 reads CASSSRPVYQETQYF. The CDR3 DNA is TGCGCCAGCAGCTCCCGGCCGGTCTACCAAGAGACCCAGTACTTC.

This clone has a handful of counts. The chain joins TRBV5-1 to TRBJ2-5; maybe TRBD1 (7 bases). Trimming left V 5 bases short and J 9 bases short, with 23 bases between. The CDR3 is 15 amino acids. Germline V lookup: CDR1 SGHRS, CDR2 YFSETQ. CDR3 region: CASSHDRVPSGAQYF. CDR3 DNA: TGCGCCAGCAGTCACGACAGGGTGCCCTCGGGGGCCCAGTACTTC.

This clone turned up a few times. Here the CDR3 reads CASSPTSGANVLTF. The DNA of the CDR3 is TGTGCCAGCAGTCCAACCTCTGGGGCCAACGTCCTGACTTTC. This chain connects TRBV6-5 to TRBJ2-6; no definite D call. V lost 5 bases and J 0 bases, leaving 5 bases between the germline ends. This CDR3 region has 14 residues. Germline CDR1 reads MNHEY; CDR2 reads SVGAGI.

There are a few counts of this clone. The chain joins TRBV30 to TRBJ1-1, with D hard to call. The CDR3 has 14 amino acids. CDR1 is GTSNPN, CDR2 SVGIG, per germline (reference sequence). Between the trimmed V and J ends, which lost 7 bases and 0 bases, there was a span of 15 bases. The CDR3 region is CASYGGVMNTEAFF. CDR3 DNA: TGTGCCTCCTACGGCGGGGTCATGAACACTGAAGCTTTCTTT.

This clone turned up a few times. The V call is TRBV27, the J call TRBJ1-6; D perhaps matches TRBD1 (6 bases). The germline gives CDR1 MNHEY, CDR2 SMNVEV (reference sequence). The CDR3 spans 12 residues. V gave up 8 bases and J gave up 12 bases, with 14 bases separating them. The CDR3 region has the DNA TGTGCCAGCGGGGGGCTTATGTTACCCCTCCACTTT. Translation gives CASGGLMLPLHF.

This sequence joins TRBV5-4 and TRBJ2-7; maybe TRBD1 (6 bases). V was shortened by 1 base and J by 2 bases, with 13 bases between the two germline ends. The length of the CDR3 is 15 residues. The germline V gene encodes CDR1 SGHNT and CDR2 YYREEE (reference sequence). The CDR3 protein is CASSLSRDITYEQYF. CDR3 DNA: TGTGCCAGCAGCTTGTCCCGGGACATTACCTACGAGCAGTACTTC. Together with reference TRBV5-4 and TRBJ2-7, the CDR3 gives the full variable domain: ETGVTQSPTHLIKTRGQQVTLRCSSQSGHNTVSWYQQALGQGPQFIFQYYREEENGRGNFPPRFSGLQFPNYSSELNVNALELDDSALYLCASSLSRDITYEQYFGPGTRLTVT.

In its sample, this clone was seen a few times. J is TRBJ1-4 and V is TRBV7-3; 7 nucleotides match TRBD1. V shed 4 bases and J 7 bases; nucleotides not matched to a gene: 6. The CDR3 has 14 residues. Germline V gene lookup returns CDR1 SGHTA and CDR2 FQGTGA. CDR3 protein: CASSSQGTLEKLFF. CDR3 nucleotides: TGTGCCAGCAGCTCACAGGGGACGCTTGAAAAACTGTTTTTT.

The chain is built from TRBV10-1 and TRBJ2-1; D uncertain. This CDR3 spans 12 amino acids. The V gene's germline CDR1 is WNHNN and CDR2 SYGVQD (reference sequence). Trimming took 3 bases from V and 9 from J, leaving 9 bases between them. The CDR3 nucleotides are TGCGCCAGCAGTGATTCAACGCGTGAGCAGTTCTTC. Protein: CASSDSTREQFF.

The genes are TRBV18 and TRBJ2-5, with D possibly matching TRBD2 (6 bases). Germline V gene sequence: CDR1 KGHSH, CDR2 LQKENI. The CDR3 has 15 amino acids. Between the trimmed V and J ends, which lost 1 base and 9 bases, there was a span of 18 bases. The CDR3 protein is CASSPRLADQGAQYF. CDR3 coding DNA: TGTGCCAGCTCACCACGATTAGCGGACCAGGGAGCCCAGTACTTC.

The CDR3 sequence is CASALTGVNTEAFF. Here the CDR3 DNA reads TGCGCCAGCGCACTAACAGGGGTGAACACTGAAGCTTTCTTT. V usage is TRBV5-1 and J usage is TRBJ1-1, with 7 nucleotides matching TRBD1. This CDR3 contains 14 residues. V lost 7 bases and J lost 0; bases outside the gene matches: 6. CDR1 is SGHRS, CDR2 YFSETQ, per germline.

The CDR3 nucleotides are TGTGCCAGCAGCGAATCCCTGGGAAACGAGCAGTACTTC. Translation: CASSESLGNEQYF. The chain carries TRBV14 and TRBJ2-7; no firm D call. V lost 5 bases and J 5 bases, leaving 13 bases between the germline ends. Germline V lookup: CDR1 SGHDN, CDR2 FVKESK. The CDR3 is 13 amino acids.

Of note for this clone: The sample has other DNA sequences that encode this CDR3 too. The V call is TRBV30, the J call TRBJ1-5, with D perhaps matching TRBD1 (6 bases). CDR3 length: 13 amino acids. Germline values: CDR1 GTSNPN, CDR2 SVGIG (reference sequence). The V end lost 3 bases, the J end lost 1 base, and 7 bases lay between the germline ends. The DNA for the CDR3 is TGTGCCTGGAGCGGACAGAGCAATCAGCCCCAGCATTTT. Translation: CAWSGQSNQPQHF.

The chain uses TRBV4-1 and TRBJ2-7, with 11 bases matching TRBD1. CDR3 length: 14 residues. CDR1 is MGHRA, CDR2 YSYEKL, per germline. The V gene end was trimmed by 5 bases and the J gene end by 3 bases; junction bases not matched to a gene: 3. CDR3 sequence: CASSGTGGNYEQYF. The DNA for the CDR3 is TGCGCCAGCAGCGGGACAGGGGGGAACTACGAGCAGTACTTC.